The TCR beta chain described here comes from a study of CD8 T cells in ankylosing spondylitis. Study-wide results and limits: Apparently characteristic of ankylosing spondylitis blood was a TCR beta motif (eight highly homologous variants).

This clonotype has only a few counts. Its specificity is unknown. Germline lookup yields CDR1 SGDLS and CDR2 YYNGEE. The CDR3 totals 18 residues. V dropped 2 bases and J dropped 2; count of bases not matched to a gene: 13. Using quantitative 5'-RACE with molecular barcodes, the authors made TCR beta libraries. A single record per CDR3 protein comes from TCRdb applying MiXCR to the 5' RACE reads. The sample contains fewer than 750,000 distinct CDR3 sequences, about 20% of which appear only once. The rearrangement joins TRBV9 to TRBJ2-1; 7 bases agree with TRBD2. The material sequenced was blood, either unsorted or a sorted T cell fraction (not recorded which). This receptor was identified in a male donor with ankylosing spondylitis. The CDR3 coding sequence is TGTGCCAGCAGCGTCCAGCTCCGGGGACTAAACGCCTACAATGAGCAGTTCTTC. It yields the protein CASSVQLRGLNAYNEQFF.